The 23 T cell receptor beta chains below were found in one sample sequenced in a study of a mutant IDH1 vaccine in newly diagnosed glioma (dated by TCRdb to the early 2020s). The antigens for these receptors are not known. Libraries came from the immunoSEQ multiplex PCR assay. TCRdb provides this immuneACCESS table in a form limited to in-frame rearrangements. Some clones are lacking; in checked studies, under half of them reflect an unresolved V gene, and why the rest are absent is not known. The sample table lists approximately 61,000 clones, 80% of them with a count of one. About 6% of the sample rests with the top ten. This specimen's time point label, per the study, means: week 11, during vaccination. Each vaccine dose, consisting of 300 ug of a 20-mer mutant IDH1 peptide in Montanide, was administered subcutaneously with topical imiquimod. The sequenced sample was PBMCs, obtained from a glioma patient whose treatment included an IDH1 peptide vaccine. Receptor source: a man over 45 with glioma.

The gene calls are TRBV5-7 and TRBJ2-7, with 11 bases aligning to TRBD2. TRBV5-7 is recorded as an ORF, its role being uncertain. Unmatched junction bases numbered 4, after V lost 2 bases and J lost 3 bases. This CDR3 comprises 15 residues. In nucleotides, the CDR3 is TGTGCCAGCAGCTTCCGTCTAGCGGGAGGCTACGAGCAGTACTTC. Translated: CASSFRLAGGYEQYF.

The chain's CDR3 is CASSLGPAGELFF. As DNA, the CDR3 is TGTGCCAGCAGTTTGGGGCCTGCCGGGGAGCTGTTTTTT. The V call is TRBV7-2, the J call TRBJ2-2; possibly TRBD1 for D (5 bases). CDR3 length: 13 residues. V was clipped by 6 bases and J by 6 bases, with 11 bases between them. The V gene's germline CDR1 is SGHTA and CDR2 FQGNSA.

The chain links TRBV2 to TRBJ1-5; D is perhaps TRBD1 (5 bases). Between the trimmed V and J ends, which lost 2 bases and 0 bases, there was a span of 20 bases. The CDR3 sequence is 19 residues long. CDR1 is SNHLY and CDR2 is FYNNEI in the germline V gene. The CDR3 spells CASSEPGWHTKHSNQPQHF. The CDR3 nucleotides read TGTGCCAGCAGTGAACCAGGGTGGCACACTAAACATAGCAATCAGCCCCAGCATTTT.

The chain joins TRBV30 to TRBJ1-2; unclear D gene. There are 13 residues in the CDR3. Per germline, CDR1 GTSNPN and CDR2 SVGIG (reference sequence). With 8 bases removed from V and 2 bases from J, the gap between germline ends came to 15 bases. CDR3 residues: CALQSRANYGYTF. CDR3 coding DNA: TGTGCCCTACAATCCCGGGCAAACTATGGCTACACCTTC.

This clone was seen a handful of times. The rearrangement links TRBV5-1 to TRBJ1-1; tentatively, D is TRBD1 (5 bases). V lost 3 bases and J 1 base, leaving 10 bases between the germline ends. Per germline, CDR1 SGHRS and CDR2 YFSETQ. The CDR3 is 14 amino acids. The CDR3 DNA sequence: TGCGCCAGCAGCTATGGGACGGAGAACACTGAAGCTTTCTTT. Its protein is CASSYGTENTEAFF.

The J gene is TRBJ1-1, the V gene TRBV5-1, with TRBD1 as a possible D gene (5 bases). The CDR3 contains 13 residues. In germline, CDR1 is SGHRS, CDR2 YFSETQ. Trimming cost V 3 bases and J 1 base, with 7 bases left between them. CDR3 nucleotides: TGCGCCAGCAGCTGGGGGGGGAACACTGAAGCTTTCTTT. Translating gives CASSWGGNTEAFF.

The CDR3 loop is CASSLVETEAFF. CDR3 DNA sequence: TGTGCCAGCAGCCTCGTGGAGACTGAAGCTTTCTTT. The chain employs TRBV5-6 and TRBJ1-1; no reliable D call. This CDR3 is 12 amino acids long. Looked up from germline, CDR1 is SGHDT and CDR2 is YYEEEE. V lost 4 bases, J lost 5 bases, and 9 bases lay in between.

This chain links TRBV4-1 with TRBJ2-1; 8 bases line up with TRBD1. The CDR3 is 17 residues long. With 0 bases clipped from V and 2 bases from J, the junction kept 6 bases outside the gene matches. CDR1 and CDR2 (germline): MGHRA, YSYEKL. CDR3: CASSQEGGQGPYNEQFF. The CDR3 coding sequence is TGCGCCAGCAGCCAAGAGGGCGGACAGGGACCCTACAATGAGCAGTTCTTC.

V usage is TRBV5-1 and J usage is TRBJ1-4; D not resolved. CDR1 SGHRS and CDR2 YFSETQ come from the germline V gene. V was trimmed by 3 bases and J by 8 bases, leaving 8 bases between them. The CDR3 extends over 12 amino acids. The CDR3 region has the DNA TGCGCCAGCAGCTCCGATGAGGAAAAACTGTTTTTT. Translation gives CASSSDEEKLFF.

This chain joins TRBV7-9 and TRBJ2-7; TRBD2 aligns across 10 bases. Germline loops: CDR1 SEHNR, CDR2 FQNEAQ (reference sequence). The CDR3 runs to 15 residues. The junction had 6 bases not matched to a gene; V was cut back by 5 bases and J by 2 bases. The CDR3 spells CASSGRTSGAYEQYF. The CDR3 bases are TGTGCCAGCAGCGGACGAACTAGCGGGGCCTACGAGCAGTACTTC.

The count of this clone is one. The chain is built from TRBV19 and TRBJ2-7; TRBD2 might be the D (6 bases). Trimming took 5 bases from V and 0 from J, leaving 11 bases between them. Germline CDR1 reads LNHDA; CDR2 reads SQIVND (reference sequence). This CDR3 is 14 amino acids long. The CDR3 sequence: CASSVGRSSYEQYF. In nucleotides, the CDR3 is TGTGCCAGTAGTGTGGGGAGGAGCTCCTACGAGCAGTACTTC.

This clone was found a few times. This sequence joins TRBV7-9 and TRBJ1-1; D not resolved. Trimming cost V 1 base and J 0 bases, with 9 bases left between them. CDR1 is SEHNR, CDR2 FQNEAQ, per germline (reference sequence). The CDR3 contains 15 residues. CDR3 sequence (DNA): TGTGCCAGCAGCTTAGGTAGTCTAGTGAACACTGAAGCTTTCTTT. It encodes CASSLGSLVNTEAFF.

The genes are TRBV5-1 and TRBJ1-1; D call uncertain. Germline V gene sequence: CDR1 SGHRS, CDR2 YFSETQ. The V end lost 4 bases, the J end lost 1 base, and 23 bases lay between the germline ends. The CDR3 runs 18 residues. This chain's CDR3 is CASSRWELRNGRNTEAFF. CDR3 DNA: TGCGCCAGCAGCCGTTGGGAATTGAGAAACGGGAGGAACACTGAAGCTTTCTTT.

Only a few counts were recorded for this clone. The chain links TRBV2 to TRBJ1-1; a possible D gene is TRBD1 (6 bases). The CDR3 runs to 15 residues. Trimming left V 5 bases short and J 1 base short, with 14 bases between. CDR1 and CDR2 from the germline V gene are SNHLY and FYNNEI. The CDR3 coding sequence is TGTGCCAGCAGTCGAACCGGACAGCCGAACACTGAAGCTTTCTTT. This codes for CASSRTGQPNTEAFF.

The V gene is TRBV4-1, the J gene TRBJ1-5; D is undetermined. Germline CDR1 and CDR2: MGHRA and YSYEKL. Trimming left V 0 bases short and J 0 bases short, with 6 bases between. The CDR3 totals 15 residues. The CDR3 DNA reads TGCGCCAGCAGCCAAGAGGGGTATAGCAATCAGCCCCAGCATTTT. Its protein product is CASSQEGYSNQPQHF.

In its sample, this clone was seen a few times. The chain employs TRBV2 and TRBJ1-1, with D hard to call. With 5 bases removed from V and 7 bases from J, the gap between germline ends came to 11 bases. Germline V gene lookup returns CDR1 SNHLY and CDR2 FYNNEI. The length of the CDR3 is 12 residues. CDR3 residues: CASSPEAGEAFF. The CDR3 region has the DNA TGTGCCAGCAGTCCCGAGGCGGGTGAAGCTTTCTTT.

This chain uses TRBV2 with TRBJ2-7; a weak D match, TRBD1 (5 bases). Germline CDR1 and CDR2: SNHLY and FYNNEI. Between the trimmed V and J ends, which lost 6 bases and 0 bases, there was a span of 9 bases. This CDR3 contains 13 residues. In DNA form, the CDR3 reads TGTGCCAGCAGCCGACAGTTCTCCTACGAGCAGTACTTC. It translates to CASSRQFSYEQYF. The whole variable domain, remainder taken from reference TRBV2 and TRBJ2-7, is EPEVTQTPSHQVTQMGQEVILRCVPISNHLYFYWYRQILGQKVEFLVSFYNNEISEKSEIFDDQFSVERPDGSNFTLKIRSTKLEDSAMYFCASSRQFSYEQYFGPGTRLTVT.

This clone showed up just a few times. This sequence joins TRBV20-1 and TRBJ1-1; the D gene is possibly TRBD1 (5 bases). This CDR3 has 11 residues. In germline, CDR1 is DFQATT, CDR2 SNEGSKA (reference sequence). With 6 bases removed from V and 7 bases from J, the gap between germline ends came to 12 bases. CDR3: CSAGDGFEAFF. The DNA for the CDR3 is TGCAGTGCGGGGGACGGTTTTGAAGCTTTCTTT.

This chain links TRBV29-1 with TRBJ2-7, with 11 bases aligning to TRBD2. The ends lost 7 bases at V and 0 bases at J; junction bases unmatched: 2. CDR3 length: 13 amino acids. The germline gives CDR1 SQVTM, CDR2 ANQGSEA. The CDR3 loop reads CSASGGSSYEQYF. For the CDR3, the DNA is TGCAGCGCTAGCGGGGGGAGCTCCTACGAGCAGTACTTC.

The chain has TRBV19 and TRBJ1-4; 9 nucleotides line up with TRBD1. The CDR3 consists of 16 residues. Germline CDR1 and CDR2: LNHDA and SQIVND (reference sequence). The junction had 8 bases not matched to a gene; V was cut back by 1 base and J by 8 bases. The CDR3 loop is CASSIGGDRVDEKLFF. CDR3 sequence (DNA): TGTGCCAGTAGTATAGGCGGGGACAGGGTCGACGAAAAACTGTTTTTT. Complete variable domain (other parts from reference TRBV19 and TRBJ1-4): DGGITQSPKYLFRKEGQNVTLSCEQNLNHDAMYWYRQDPGQGLRLIYYSQIVNDFQKGDIAEGYSVSREKKESFPLTVTSAQKNPTAFYLCASSIGGDRVDEKLFFGSGTQLSVL.

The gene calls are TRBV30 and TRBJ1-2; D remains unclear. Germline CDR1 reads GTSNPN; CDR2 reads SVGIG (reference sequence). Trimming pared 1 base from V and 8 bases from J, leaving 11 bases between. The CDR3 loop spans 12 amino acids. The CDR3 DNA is TGTGCCTGGAGTGCATCCAAAGGGGGCTACACCTTC. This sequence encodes CAWSASKGGYTF.

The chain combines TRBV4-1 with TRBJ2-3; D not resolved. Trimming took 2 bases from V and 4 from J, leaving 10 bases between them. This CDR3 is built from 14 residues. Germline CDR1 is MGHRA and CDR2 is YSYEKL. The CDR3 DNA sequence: TGCGCCAGCAGCCAACCCCAGCTAGCAGATACGCAGTATTTT. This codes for CASSQPQLADTQYF.

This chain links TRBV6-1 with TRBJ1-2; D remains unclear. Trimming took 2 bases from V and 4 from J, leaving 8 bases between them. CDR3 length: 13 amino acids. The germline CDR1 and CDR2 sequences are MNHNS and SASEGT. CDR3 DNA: TGTGCCAGCAGTGAACCCCGGGGCTATGGCTACACCTTC. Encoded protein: CASSEPRGYGYTF.